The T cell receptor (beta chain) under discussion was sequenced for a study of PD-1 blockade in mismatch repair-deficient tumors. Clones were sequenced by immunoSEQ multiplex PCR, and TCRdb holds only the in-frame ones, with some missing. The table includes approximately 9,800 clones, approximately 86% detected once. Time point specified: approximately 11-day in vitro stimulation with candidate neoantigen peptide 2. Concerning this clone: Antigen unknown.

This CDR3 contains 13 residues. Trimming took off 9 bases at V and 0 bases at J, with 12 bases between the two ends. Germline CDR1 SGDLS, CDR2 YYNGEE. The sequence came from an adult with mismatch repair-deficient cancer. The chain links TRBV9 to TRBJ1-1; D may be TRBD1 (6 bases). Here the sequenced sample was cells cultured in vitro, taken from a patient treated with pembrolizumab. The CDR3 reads CATSKGVNTEAFF. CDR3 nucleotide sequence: TGTGCCACTAGCAAGGGGGTGAACACTGAAGCTTTCTTT.